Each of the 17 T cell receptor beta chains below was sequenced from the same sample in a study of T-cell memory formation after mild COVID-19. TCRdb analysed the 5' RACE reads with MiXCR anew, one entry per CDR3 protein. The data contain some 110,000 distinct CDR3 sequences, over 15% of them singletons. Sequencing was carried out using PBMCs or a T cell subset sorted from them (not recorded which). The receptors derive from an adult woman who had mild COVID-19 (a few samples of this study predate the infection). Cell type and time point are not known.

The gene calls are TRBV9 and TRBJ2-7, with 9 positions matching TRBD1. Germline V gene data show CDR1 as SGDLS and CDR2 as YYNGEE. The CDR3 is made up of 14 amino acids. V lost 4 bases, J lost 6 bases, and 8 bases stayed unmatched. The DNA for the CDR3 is TGTGCCAGCAGCCCCGGACAGGGGCAGAGCGAGCAGTACTTC. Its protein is CASSPGQGQSEQYF. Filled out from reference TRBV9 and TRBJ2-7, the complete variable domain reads DSGVTQTPKHLITATGQRVTLRCSPRSGDLSVYWYQQSLDQGLQFLIQYYNGEERAKGNILERFSAQQFPDLHSELNLSSLELGDSALYFCASSPGQGQSEQYFGPGTRLTVT.

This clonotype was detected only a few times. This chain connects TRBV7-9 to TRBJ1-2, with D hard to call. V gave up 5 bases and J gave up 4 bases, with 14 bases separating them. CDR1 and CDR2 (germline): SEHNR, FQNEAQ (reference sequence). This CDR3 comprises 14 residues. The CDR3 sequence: CASSPGSSTYGYTF. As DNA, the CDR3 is TGTGCCAGCAGCCCGGGAAGCTCAACCTATGGCTACACCTTC.

The chain's CDR3 is CASSLVLWGRTGELFF. The DNA of the CDR3 is TGTGCCAGCAGTTTGGTACTTTGGGGTAGAACCGGGGAGCTGTTTTTT. V usage is TRBV28 and J usage is TRBJ2-2; D is ambiguous. V was cut by 3 bases and J by 5 bases, with 16 bases left in between. Germline CDR1 MDHEN, CDR2 SYDVKM. CDR3 length: 16 amino acids.

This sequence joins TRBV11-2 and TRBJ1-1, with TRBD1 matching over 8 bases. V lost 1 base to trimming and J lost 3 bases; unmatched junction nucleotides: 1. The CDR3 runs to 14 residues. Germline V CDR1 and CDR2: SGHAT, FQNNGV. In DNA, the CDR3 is TGTGCCAGCAGCTTAGGGACAGGGTACACTGAAGCTTTCTTT. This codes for CASSLGTGYTEAFF.

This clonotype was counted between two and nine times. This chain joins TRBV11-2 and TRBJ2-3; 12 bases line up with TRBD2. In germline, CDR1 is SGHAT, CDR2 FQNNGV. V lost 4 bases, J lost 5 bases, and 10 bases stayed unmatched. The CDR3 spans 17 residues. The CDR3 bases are TGTGCCAGCAGCTCGCCCACTAGCGGGGGGCCAGGAGATACGCAGTATTTT. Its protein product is CASSSPTSGGPGDTQYF.

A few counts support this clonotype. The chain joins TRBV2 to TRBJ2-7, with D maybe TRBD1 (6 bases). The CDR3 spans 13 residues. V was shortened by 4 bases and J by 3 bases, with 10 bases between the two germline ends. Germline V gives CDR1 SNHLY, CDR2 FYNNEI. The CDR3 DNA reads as TGTGCCAGCAGTGTTGGACAGAACTACGAGCAGTACTTC. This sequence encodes CASSVGQNYEQYF. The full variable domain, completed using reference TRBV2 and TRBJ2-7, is EPEVTQTPSHQVTQMGQEVILRCVPISNHLYFYWYRQILGQKVEFLVSFYNNEISEKSEIFDDQFSVERPDGSNFTLKIRSTKLEDSAMYFCASSVGQNYEQYFGPGTRLTVT.

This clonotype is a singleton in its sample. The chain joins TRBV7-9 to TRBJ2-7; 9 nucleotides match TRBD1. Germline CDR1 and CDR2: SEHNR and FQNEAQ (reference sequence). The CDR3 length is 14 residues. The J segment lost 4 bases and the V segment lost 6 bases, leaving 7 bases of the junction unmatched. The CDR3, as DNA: TGTGCCAGCAGGCCCGGGACAGGGTCTTACGAGCAGTACTTC. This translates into CASRPGTGSYEQYF.

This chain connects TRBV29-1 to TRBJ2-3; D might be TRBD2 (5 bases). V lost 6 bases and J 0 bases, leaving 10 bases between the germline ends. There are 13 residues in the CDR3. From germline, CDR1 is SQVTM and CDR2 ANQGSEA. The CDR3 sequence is CSVLWESTDTQYF. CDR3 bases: TGCAGCGTCCTTTGGGAGAGCACAGATACGCAGTATTTT.

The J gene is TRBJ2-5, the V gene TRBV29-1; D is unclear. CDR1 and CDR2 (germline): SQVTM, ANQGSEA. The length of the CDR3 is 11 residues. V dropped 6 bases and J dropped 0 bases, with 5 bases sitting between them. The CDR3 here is CSVQYQETQYF. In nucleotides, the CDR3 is TGCAGCGTACAGTACCAAGAGACCCAGTACTTC.

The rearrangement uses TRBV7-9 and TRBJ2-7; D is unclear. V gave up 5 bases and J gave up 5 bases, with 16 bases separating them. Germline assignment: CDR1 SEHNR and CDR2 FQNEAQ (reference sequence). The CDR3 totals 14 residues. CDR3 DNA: TGTGCCAGCAGCCTCCTAGTAGGATCAGACGAGCAGTACTTC. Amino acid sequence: CASSLLVGSDEQYF. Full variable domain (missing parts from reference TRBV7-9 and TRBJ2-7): DTGVSQNPRHKITKRGQNVTFRCDPISEHNRLYWYRQTLGQGPEFLTYFQNEAQLEKSRLLSDRFSAERPKGSFSTLEIQRTEQGDSAMYLCASSLLVGSDEQYFGPGTRLTVT.

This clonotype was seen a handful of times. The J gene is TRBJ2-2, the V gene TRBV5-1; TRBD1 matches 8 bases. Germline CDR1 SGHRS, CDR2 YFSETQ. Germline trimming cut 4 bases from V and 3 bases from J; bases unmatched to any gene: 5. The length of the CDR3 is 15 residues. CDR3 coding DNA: TGCGCCAGCAGCCCGGGACAGGCGGACACCGGGGAGCTGTTTTTT. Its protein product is CASSPGQADTGELFF.

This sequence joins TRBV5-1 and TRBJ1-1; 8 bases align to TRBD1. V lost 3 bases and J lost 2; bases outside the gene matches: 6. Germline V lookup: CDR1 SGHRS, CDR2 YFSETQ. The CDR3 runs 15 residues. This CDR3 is CASSSGQGANTEAFF. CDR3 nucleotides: TGCGCCAGCAGCTCTGGGCAGGGGGCAAACACTGAAGCTTTCTTT.

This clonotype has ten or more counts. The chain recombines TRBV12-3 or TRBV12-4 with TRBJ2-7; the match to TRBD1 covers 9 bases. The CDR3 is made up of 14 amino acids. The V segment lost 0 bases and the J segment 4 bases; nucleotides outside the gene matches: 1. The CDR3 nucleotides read TGTGCCAGCAGTTTAGCGGGACAGGGTTACGAGCAGTACTTC. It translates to CASSLAGQGYEQYF.

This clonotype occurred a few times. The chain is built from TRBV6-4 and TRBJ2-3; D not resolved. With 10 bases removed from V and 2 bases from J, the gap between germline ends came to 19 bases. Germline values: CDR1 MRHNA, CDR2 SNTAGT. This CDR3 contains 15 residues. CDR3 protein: CAILPRASYTDTQYF. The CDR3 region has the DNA TGTGCCATCCTCCCTCGGGCCTCTTACACAGATACGCAGTATTTT.

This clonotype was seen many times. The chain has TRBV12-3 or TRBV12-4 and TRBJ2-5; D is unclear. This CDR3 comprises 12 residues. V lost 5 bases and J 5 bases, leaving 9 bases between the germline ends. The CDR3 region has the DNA TGTGCCAGCAGTGGGGAAAGGGAGACCCAGTACTTC. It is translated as CASSGERETQYF.

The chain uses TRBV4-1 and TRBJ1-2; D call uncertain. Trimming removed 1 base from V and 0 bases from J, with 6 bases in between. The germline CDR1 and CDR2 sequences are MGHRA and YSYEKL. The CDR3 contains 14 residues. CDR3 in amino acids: CASSQAIANYGYTF. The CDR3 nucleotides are TGCGCCAGCAGCCAAGCGATAGCTAACTATGGCTACACCTTC.

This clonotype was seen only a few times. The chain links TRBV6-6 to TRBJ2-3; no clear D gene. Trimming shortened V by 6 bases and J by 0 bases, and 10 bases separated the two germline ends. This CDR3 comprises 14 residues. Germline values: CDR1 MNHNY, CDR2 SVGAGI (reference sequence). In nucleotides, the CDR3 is TGTGCCAGCAGGTCTTATCCTAGCACAGATACGCAGTATTTT. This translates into CASRSYPSTDTQYF.